The 10 T cell receptor beta chains presented below share a single source sample, sequenced in a study of shared clonotypes between healthy human individuals. This table comes from immunoSEQ multiplex PCR, and its TCRdb copy is limited to in-frame clones, with some not included. Here the sample spans 450,000 to 600,000 clones, around 80% being singletons. The sample taken for sequencing was PBMCs. The source is a woman aged 40 to 50 in good health. Some clones in this sample may be carry-over from other donors' samples.

The CDR3 nucleotides read TGCGCCAGCAGCGCTCTCGGGGGGAGCTCCTACGAGCAGTACTTC. Protein product: CASSALGGSSYEQYF. The chain has TRBV4-3 and TRBJ2-7; 7 bases are a match to TRBD2. The V segment lost 5 bases and the J segment 0 bases; nucleotides outside the gene matches: 7. This CDR3 is 15 amino acids long. CDR1 and CDR2 from the germline V gene are LGHNA and YSLEER.

The V call is TRBV4-3, the J call TRBJ2-1; 7 bases are shared with TRBD2. The germline V gene encodes CDR1 LGHNA and CDR2 YSLEER. This CDR3 contains 15 residues. V was clipped by 1 base and J by 4 bases; unmatched bases: 4. The CDR3 region is CASSQGPGGYNEQFF. The CDR3 DNA follows: TGCGCCAGCAGCCAAGGCCCCGGGGGGTACAATGAGCAGTTCTTC.

The chain is built from TRBV6-1 and TRBJ1-5; D gene ambiguous. This CDR3 spans 13 amino acids. CDR1 and CDR2 from the germline V gene are MNHNS and SASEGT. Trimming cost V 5 bases and J 0 bases, with 5 bases left between them. The CDR3 here is CASSPDSNQPQHF. The CDR3 coding sequence is TGTGCCAGCAGTCCAGATAGCAATCAGCCCCAGCATTTT.

This clone has more than one count but fewer than ten. The rearrangement joins TRBV9 to TRBJ2-1, with D unresolved. Germline loops: CDR1 SGDLS, CDR2 YYNGEE. This CDR3 comprises 15 residues. Trimming took 4 bases from V and 5 from J, leaving 16 bases between them. The CDR3 nucleotides read TGTGCCAGCAGCCTACGAGTGGGATCCAACAATGAGCAGTTCTTC. Translating it yields CASSLRVGSNNEQFF.

J is TRBJ2-6 and V is TRBV7-9, with D hard to call. Germline values: CDR1 SEHNR, CDR2 FQNEAQ (reference sequence). The CDR3 spans 16 residues. Trimming removed 5 bases from V and 1 base from J, with 12 bases in between. As DNA, the CDR3 is TGTGCCAGCAGCCCGGATGCAGCGTCTGGGGCCAACGTCCTGACTTTC. It translates to CASSPDAASGANVLTF.

This clone is a singleton in its sample. The rearrangement uses TRBV4-3 and TRBJ2-7; 13 bases are a match to TRBD2. Trimming removed 4 bases from V and 0 bases from J; junction bases left unmatched: 6. This CDR3 is built from 17 residues. The germline V gene encodes CDR1 LGHNA and CDR2 YSLEER. CDR3 DNA sequence: TGCGCCAGCAGCCCAAGACTAGCGGGAGGTCCCTCCTACGAGCAGTACTTC. It yields the protein CASSPRLAGGPSYEQYF.

This chain uses TRBV7-9 with TRBJ1-3; D unclear. The CDR3 length is 16 residues. Trimming cost V 0 bases and J 2 bases, with 11 bases left between them. CDR1 is SEHNR and CDR2 is FQNEAQ in the germline V gene (reference sequence). The chain's CDR3 is CASSLAAGDTGNTIYF. For the CDR3, the DNA is TGTGCCAGCAGCTTAGCGGCAGGAGACACTGGAAACACCATATATTTT.

This clone was detected a few times. The chain joins TRBV7-6 to TRBJ2-2, with TRBD2 identical over 16 bases. With 5 bases clipped from V and 5 bases from J, the junction kept 5 bases outside the gene matches. CDR3 length: 17 amino acids. From germline, CDR1 is SGHVS and CDR2 FNYEAQ. The CDR3 coding sequence is TGTGCCAGCAGCAAGGGACTAGCGGGAGGGCTAACCGGGGAGCTGTTTTTT. Protein product: CASSKGLAGGLTGELFF. Full variable domain (remainder filled in from reference TRBV7-6 and TRBJ2-2): GAGVSQSPRYKVTKRGQDVALRCDPISGHVSLYWYRQALGQGPEFLTYFNYEAQQDKSGLPNDRFSAERPEGSISTLTIQRTEQRDSAMYRCASSKGLAGGLTGELFFGEGSRLTVL.

The chain couples TRBV27 to TRBJ2-6; D remains ambiguous. The germline V gene encodes CDR1 MNHEY and CDR2 SMNVEV (reference sequence). Trimming shortened V by 4 bases and J by 4 bases, and 8 bases separated the two germline ends. The CDR3 has 14 amino acids. CDR3 coding DNA: TGTGCCAGCAGTTGGCAGTCGGGGGCCAACGTCCTGACTTTC. Protein: CASSWQSGANVLTF.

This clone was counted a few times. This chain connects TRBV9 to TRBJ2-1, with TRBD2 matching over 9 bases. V shed 4 bases, J shed 14 bases, and the junction held 19 bases outside the gene matches. CDR1 and CDR2 (germline): SGDLS, YYNGEE. The CDR3 extends over 16 amino acids. The DNA for the CDR3 is TGTGCCAGCAGCCCCACCCTAGGGGGGCTAGCGGGATTAAAGTTCTTC. Protein: CASSPTLGGLAGLKFF.